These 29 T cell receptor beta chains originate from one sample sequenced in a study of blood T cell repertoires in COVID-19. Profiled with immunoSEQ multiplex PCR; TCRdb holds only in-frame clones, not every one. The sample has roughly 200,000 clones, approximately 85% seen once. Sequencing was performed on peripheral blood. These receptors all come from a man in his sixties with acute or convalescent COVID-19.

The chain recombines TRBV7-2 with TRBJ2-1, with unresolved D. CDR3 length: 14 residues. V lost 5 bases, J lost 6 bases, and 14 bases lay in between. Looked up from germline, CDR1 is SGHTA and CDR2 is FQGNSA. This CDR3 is CASSPELVANEQFF. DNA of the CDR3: TGTGCCAGCAGCCCCGAGTTGGTCGCCAATGAGCAGTTCTTC.

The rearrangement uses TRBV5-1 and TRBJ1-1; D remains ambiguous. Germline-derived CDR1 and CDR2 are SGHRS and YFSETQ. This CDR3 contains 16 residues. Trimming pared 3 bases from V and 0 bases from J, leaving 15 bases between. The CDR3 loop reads CASSSDGEGLNTEAFF. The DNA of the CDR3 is TGCGCCAGCAGCTCGGATGGTGAGGGCCTGAACACTGAAGCTTTCTTT. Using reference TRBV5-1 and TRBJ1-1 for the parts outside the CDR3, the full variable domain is KAGVTQTPRYLIKTRGQQVTLSCSPISGHRSVSWYQQTPGQGLQFLFEYFSETQRNKGNFPGRFSGRQFSNSRSEMNVSTLELGDSALYLCASSSDGEGLNTEAFFGQGTRLTVV.

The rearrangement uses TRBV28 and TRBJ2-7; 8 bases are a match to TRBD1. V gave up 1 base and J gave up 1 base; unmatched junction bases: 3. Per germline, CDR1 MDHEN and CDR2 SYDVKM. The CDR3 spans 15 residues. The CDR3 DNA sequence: TGTGCCAGCAGTTTATTAACAGGGGGATCCTACGAGCAGTACTTC. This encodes CASSLLTGGSYEQYF.

In DNA, the CDR3 is TGTGCCACCAGTGATCTTCCGGGACGGGGGGATAAAGACCAGCCCCAGCATTTT. Residues: CATSDLPGRGDKDQPQHF. This chain connects TRBV24-1 to TRBJ1-5; D might be TRBD1 (5 bases). V was trimmed by 3 bases and J by 7 bases, leaving 24 bases between them. From germline, CDR1 is KGHDR and CDR2 SFDVKD. This CDR3 has 18 amino acids.

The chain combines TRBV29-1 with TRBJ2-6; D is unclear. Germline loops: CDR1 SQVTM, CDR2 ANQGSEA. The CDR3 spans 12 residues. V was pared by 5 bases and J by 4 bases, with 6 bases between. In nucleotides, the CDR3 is TGCAGCGTTTGGCAGGGGGCCAACGTCCTGACTTTC. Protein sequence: CSVWQGANVLTF.

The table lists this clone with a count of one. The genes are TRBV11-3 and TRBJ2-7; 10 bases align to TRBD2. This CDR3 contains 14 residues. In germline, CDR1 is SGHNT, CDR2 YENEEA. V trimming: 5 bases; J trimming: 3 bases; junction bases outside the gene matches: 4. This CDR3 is CASSPGLADYEQYF. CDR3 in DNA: TGTGCCAGCAGCCCTGGACTAGCGGACTACGAGCAGTACTTC.

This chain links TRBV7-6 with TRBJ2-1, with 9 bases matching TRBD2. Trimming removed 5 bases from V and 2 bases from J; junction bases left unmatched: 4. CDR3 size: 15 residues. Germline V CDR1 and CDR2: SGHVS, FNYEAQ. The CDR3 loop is CASSAGTSPYNEQFF. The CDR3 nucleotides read TGTGCCAGCAGCGCCGGGACTAGCCCCTACAATGAGCAGTTCTTC.

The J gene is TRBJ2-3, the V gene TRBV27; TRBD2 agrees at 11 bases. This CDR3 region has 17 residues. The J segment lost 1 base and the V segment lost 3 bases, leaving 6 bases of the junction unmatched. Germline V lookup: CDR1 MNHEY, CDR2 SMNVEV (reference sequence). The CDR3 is CASSFRLAGWGTDTQYF. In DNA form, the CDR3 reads TGTGCCAGCAGTTTTCGACTAGCGGGATGGGGCACAGATACGCAGTATTTT.

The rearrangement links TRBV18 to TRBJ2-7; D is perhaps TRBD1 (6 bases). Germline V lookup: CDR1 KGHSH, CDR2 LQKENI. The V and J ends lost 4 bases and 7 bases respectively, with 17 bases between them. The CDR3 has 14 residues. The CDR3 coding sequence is TGTGCCAGCTCACAAATAGGGACAATAGGGGAGCAGTACTTC. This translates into CASSQIGTIGEQYF.

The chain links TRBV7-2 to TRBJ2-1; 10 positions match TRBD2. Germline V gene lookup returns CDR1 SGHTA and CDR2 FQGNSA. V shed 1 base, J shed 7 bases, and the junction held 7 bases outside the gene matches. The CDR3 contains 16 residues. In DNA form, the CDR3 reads TGTGCCAGCAGCTTAGGGAGCGGGAGGGTCTTGAATGAGCAGTTCTTC. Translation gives CASSLGSGRVLNEQFF.

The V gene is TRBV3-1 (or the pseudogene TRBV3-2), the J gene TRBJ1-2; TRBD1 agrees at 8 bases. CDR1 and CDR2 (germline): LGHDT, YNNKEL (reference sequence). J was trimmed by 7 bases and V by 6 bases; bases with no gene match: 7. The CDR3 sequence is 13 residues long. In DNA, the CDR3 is TGTGCCAGCAGACAGGGGGGGCTGGGTGGCTACACCTTC. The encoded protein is CASRQGGLGGYTF.

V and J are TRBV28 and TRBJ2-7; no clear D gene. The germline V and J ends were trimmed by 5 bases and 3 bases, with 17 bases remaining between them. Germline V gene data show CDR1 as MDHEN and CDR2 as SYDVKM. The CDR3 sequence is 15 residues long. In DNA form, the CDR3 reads TGTGCCAGCAGTCCGTACTCCCCACTGATCTACGAGCAGTACTTC. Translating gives CASSPYSPLIYEQYF.

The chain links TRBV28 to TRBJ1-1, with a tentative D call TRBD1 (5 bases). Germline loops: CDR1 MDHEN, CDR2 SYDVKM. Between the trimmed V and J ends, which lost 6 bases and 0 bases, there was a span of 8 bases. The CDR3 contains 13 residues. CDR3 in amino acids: CASSRQLNTEAFF. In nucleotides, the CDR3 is TGTGCCAGCAGCCGACAGTTGAACACTGAAGCTTTCTTT.

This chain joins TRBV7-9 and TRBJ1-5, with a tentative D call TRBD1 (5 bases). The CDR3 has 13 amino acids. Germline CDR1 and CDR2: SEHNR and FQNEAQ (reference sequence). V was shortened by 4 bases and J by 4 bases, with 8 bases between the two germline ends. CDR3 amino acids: CASSWGGNQPQHF. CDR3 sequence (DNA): TGTGCCAGCAGCTGGGGGGGTAATCAGCCCCAGCATTTT.

The CDR3 loop is CASSLFRASGMADTQYF. The DNA of the CDR3 is TGTGCCAGCAGTTTATTTAGGGCTAGCGGGATGGCAGATACGCAGTATTTT. The chain joins TRBV28 to TRBJ2-3; 9 bases map to TRBD2. CDR3 size: 17 residues. V lost 1 base to trimming and J lost 4 bases; unmatched junction nucleotides: 9. In germline, CDR1 is MDHEN, CDR2 SYDVKM.

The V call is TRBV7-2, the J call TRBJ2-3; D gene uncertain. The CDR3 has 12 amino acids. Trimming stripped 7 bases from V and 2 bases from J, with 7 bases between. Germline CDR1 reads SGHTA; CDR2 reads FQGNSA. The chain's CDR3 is CASTPNTDTQYF. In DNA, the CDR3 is TGTGCCAGCACCCCTAACACAGATACGCAGTATTTT.

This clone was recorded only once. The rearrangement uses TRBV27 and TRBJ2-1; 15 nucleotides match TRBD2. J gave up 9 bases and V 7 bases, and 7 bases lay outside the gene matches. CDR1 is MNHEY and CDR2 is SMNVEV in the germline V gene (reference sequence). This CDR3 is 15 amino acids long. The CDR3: CASTAGTSGRTEQFF. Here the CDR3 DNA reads TGTGCCAGCACCGCCGGGACTAGCGGGAGGACTGAGCAGTTCTTC.

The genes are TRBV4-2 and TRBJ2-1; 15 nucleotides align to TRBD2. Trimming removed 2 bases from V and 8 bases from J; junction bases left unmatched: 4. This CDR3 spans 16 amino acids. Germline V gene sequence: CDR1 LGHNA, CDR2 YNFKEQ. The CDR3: CASSQLGLAGGDEQFF. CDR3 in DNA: TGTGCCAGCAGCCAACTAGGACTAGCGGGAGGGGATGAGCAGTTCTTC.

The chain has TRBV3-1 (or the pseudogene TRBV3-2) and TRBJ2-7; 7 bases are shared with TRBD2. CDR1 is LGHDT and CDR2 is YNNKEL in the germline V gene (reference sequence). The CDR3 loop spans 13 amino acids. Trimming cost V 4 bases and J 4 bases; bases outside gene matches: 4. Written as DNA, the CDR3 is TGTGCCAGCAGCCCTAGCGGTCCATACGAGCAGTACTTC. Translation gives CASSPSGPYEQYF.

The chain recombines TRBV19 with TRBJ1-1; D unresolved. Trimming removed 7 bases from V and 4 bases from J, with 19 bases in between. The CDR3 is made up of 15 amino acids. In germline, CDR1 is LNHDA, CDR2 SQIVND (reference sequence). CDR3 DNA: TGTGCCAGTATCCCCCCGGGAGGGTTAATCACTGAAGCTTTCTTT. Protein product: CASIPPGGLITEAFF. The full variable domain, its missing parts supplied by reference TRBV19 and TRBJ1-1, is DGGITQSPKYLFRKEGQNVTLSCEQNLNHDAMYWYRQDPGQGLRLIYYSQIVNDFQKGDIAEGYSVSREKKESFPLTVTSAQKNPTAFYLCASIPPGGLITEAFFGQGTRLTVV.

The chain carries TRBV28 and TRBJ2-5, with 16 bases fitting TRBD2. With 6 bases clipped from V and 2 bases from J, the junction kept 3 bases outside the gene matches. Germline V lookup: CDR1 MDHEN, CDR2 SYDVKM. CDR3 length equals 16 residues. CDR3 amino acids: CASRMGLAGGQETQYF. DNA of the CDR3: TGTGCCAGCAGAATGGGACTAGCGGGGGGGCAAGAGACCCAGTACTTC. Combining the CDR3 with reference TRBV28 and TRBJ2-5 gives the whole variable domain DVKVTQSSRYLVKRTGEKVFLECVQDMDHENMFWYRQDPGLGLRLIYFSYDVKMKEKGDIPEGYSVSREKKERFSLILESASTNQTSMYLCASRMGLAGGQETQYFGPGTRLLVL.

CDR3 nucleotides: TGCAGTGCTAGTGGGCAGGGCGTGAACACTGAAGCTTTCTTT. Translating gives CSASGQGVNTEAFF. The rearrangement links TRBV20-1 to TRBJ1-1; D is possibly TRBD1 (5 bases). There are 14 residues in the CDR3. CDR1 is DFQATT and CDR2 is SNEGSKA in the germline V gene (reference sequence). V lost 3 bases, J lost 0 bases, and 11 bases lay in between.

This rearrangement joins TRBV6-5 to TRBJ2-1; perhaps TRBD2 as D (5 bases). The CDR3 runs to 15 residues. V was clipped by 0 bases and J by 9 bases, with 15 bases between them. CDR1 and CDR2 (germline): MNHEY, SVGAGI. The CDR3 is CASSYSRAPGGEQFF. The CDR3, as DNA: TGTGCCAGCAGTTACTCGCGGGCCCCCGGCGGTGAGCAGTTCTTC.

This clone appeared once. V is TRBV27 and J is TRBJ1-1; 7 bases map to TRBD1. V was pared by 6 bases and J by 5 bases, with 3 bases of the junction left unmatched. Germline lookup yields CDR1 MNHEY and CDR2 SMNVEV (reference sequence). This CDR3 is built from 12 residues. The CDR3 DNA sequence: TGTGCCAGCAGGGGGACAGTGACTGAAGCTTTCTTT. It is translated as CASRGTVTEAFF.

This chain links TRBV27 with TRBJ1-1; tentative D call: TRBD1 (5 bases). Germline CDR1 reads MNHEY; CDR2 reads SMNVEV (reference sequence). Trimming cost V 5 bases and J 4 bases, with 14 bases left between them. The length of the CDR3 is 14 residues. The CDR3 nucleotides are TGTGCCAGCAGTCGACAGATCACCGGCACTGAAGCTTTCTTT. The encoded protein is CASSRQITGTEAFF.

CDR3 nucleotides: TGTGCCAGCAGATTCATGGGCCTTATGTTTCCCTACGAGCAGTACTTC. It codes for CASRFMGLMFPYEQYF. The J gene is TRBJ2-7, the V gene TRBV28, with D uncertain. Germline CDR1 reads MDHEN; CDR2 reads SYDVKM. This CDR3 has 16 amino acids. With 6 bases removed from V and 2 bases from J, the gap between germline ends came to 20 bases.

This CDR3 reads CASKFSGRGETQYF. The CDR3 nucleotides read TGCGCCAGCAAATTTTCAGGGAGGGGGGAGACCCAGTACTTC. This rearrangement joins TRBV5-1 to TRBJ2-5; D is possibly TRBD2 (7 bases). Trimming removed 6 bases at V and 5 bases at J, with 17 bases between. Germline loops: CDR1 SGHRS, CDR2 YFSETQ. There are 14 residues in the CDR3.

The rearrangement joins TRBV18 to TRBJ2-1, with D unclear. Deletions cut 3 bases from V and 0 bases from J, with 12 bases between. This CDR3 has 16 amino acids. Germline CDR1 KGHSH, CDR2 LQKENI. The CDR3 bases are TGTGCCAGCTCACCTAGCTCCCATGGCTCCTACAATGAGCAGTTCTTC. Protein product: CASSPSSHGSYNEQFF.

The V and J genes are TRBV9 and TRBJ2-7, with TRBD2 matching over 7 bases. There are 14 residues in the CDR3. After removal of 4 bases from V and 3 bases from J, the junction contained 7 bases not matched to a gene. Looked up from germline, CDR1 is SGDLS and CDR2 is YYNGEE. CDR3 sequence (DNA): TGTGCCAGCAGCAGCGGGACGGTAGGCTACGAGCAGTACTTC. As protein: CASSSGTVGYEQYF.